The sample holds a few counts of the clone carrying this T cell receptor beta chain. The total RNA that was extracted per sample amounted to at least 5 micrograms. The record originates from a study of blood T cells in healthy people across ages. Study as a whole: The template switching approach captured approximately one barcoded beta molecule for every two T cells.

Sample-barcoded 5' priming and a J-beta primer mix drove a second PCR of about 6 to 12 cycles. TCRdb re-called the 5' RACE reads through MiXCR, storing one row per CDR3 protein. The table shows some 860,000 distinct CDR3 sequences, with approximately 60% occurring only once. The CDR3 has 16 residues. This chain connects TRBV21-1 to TRBJ2-7; the DNA was not used to check the table's D call, TRBD2. TRBV21-1 is termed a pseudogene. The specimen was blood. This TCR came from a man in his forties in good health. The CDR3 DNA sequence: TGTGCCAGCAGCAAAGCTCCGGCAGGGAATTCCTACGAGCAGTACTTC. Its protein is CASSKAPAGNSYEQYF.